A selection of T cell receptor beta chains follows, all from one sample in a study of response to subunit inactivated influenza vaccine. Each CDR3 protein is one row after TCRdb ran MiXCR on the RT-PCR reads. The sample yields some 550,000 distinct CDR3 sequences, roughly 23% seen once. These sequences were also reported in another study, on T cells expressing NK-cell markers.

The input for sequencing was CD4+ T cells sorted from PBMCs, taken roughly 12 days after vaccination. These receptors came from a man between 45 and 60 years old who received an inactivated influenza vaccine. The CDR3 runs from the conserved cysteine through the conserved F or W. A D gene is named only where the DNA matches it firmly. Some rows have no size entry. The others give once, few or many, or a class for an expanded clone.

CDR3 length: 18; clone size: few; J gene: TRBJ2-1; D gene: .; V gene: TRBV7-2; CDR3 DNA: TGTGCCAGCAGCTTAGCGTGGCTAGGGGTTTCCTCCTACAATGAGCAGTTCTTC; CDR3 protein: CASSLAWLGVSSYNEQFF
CDR3 length: 13; clone size: .; J gene: TRBJ2-7; D gene: .; V gene: TRBV6-4; CDR3 DNA: TGTGCCACCAAACGGGACGGTTCCTACGAGCAGTACTTC; CDR3 protein: CATKRDGSYEQYF
CDR3 length: 13; clone size: few; J gene: TRBJ1-2; D gene: TRBD1; V gene: TRBV6-2/TRBV6-3; CDR3 DNA: TGTGCCAGCAGTTACACACGGACAGGGAGCTACACCTTC; CDR3 protein: CASSYTRTGSYTF
CDR3 length: 12; clone size: many; J gene: TRBJ2-7; D gene: .; V gene: TRBV5-6; CDR3 DNA: TGTGCCAGCAGCTGGACACAGGGCGAGCAGTACTTC; CDR3 protein: CASSWTQGEQYF
CDR3 length: 16; clone size: few; J gene: TRBJ2-4; D gene: TRBD1; V gene: TRBV24-1; CDR3 DNA: TGTGCCACCAGTGATTCGGACAGGGGCCCCAAAAACATTCAGTACTTC; CDR3 protein: CATSDSDRGPKNIQYF
CDR3 length: 14; clone size: many; J gene: TRBJ2-7; D gene: TRBD2; V gene: TRBV10-3; CDR3 DNA: TGTGCCATCAGGGGGACTAGCGGCTCCTACGAGCAGTACTTC; CDR3 protein: CAIRGTSGSYEQYF
CDR3 length: 13; clone size: many; J gene: TRBJ2-5; D gene: .; V gene: TRBV6-1; CDR3 DNA: TGTGCCAGCATTCAAGAGGGGGGAAAGACCCAGTACTTC; CDR3 protein: CASIQEGGKTQYF
CDR3 length: 16; clone size: few; J gene: TRBJ2-7; D gene: TRBD1; V gene: TRBV27; CDR3 DNA: TGTGCCAGCAGTCCGAGCATAGGACAGGAGAAGTACGAGCAGTACTTC; CDR3 protein: CASSPSIGQEKYEQYF
CDR3 length: 15; clone size: few; J gene: TRBJ1-2; D gene: .; V gene: TRBV11-2; CDR3 DNA: TGTGCCAGCAGCCCTCAGTGGGCCGGAGGCTATGGCTACACCTTC; CDR3 protein: CASSPQWAGGYGYTF
CDR3 length: 17; clone size: few; J gene: TRBJ2-1; D gene: TRBD2; V gene: TRBV29-1; CDR3 DNA: TGCAGCGTTCAGTCCGGGACTAGCGGAAAAGGGTGGAATGAGCAGTTCTTC; CDR3 protein: CSVQSGTSGKGWNEQFF
CDR3 length: 15; clone size: few; J gene: TRBJ2-3; D gene: TRBD2; V gene: TRBV20-1; CDR3 DNA: TGCAGTGCTCCGAGGACTAGCGGGAGCACAGATACGCAGTATTTT; CDR3 protein: CSAPRTSGSTDTQYF
CDR3 length: 14; clone size: many; J gene: TRBJ2-1; D gene: .; V gene: TRBV24-1; CDR3 DNA: TGTGCCACCAGCGAGGACAGCTCAAACAATGAGCAGTTCTTC; CDR3 protein: CATSEDSSNNEQFF
CDR3 length: 11; clone size: few; J gene: TRBJ2-1; D gene: .; V gene: TRBV20-1; CDR3 DNA: TGCAGTGCTGCCTTTCACAATGAGCAGTTCTTC; CDR3 protein: CSAAFHNEQFF
CDR3 length: 13; clone size: .; J gene: TRBJ1-6; D gene: .; V gene: TRBV20-1; CDR3 DNA: TGCAGTGCTCACCGGGGGGCGTACTCACCCCTCCACTTT; CDR3 protein: CSAHRGAYSPLHF
CDR3 length: 15; clone size: .; J gene: TRBJ2-7; D gene: TRBD2; V gene: TRBV12-3/TRBV12-4; CDR3 DNA: TGTGCCAGCACCCCGGGACTAGCGGGAGCGTGGGAGCAGTACTTC; CDR3 protein: CASTPGLAGAWEQYF
CDR3 length: 14; clone size: few; J gene: TRBJ2-1; D gene: TRBD1; V gene: TRBV20-1; CDR3 DNA: TGCAGTGCTAGAGATGGGACAGGGGGCAATGAGCAGTTCTTC; CDR3 protein: CSARDGTGGNEQFF
CDR3 length: 15; clone size: few; J gene: TRBJ2-2; D gene: .; V gene: TRBV4-3; CDR3 DNA: TGCGCCAGCAGCCAAGTAGTCTGGTCTATCGGGGAGCTGTTTTTT; CDR3 protein: CASSQVVWSIGELFF
CDR3 length: 13; clone size: .; J gene: TRBJ2-3; D gene: .; V gene: TRBV3-1; CDR3 DNA: TGTGCCAGCAGCCCAACTAGGAGAGATACGCAGTATTTT; CDR3 protein: CASSPTRRDTQYF
CDR3 length: 14; clone size: .; J gene: TRBJ2-3; D gene: TRBD2; V gene: TRBV20-1; CDR3 DNA: TGCAGTGCTAGAGATGGCGGGGGTTTGGATACGCAGTATTTT; CDR3 protein: CSARDGGGLDTQYF
CDR3 length: 16; clone size: .; J gene: TRBJ2-5; D gene: TRBD2; V gene: TRBV18; CDR3 DNA: TGTGCCAGCTCACCATTGTTTAGCGGGGGAAAAGAGACCCAGTACTTC; CDR3 protein: CASSPLFSGGKETQYF
CDR3 length: 15; clone size: .; J gene: TRBJ1-5; D gene: .; V gene: TRBV12-3/TRBV12-4; CDR3 DNA: TGTGCCAGCAGTTCGACAGAGAATAGCAATCAGCCCCAGCATTTT; CDR3 protein: CASSSTENSNQPQHF
CDR3 length: 14; clone size: few; J gene: TRBJ2-2; D gene: TRBD1; V gene: TRBV27; CDR3 DNA: TGTGCCAGTTCATCAGGGGGATGGACCGGGGAGCTGTTTTTT; CDR3 protein: CASSSGGWTGELFF
CDR3 length: 15; clone size: .; J gene: TRBJ2-5; D gene: TRBD2; V gene: TRBV10-3; CDR3 DNA: TGTGCCATCAGTGAGTCGGCGCGGGGGTACGAGACCCAGTACTTC; CDR3 protein: CAISESARGYETQYF
CDR3 length: 18; clone size: .; J gene: TRBJ2-7; D gene: .; V gene: TRBV28; CDR3 DNA: TGTGCCAGCAGTTTAACGGGACTTGGGCACCTATCACCCTACGAGCAGTACTTC; CDR3 protein: CASSLTGLGHLSPYEQYF
CDR3 length: 13; clone size: few; J gene: TRBJ2-7; D gene: .; V gene: TRBV14; CDR3 DNA: TGTGCCAGCAGCCAAGATAACTGGTACGAGCAGTACTTC; CDR3 protein: CASSQDNWYEQYF
CDR3 length: 14; clone size: .; J gene: TRBJ2-7; D gene: .; V gene: TRBV5-5; CDR3 DNA: TGTGCCAGCAGCTTGGGACAGGAAATTAGCGAGCAGTACTTC; CDR3 protein: CASSLGQEISEQYF
CDR3 length: 12; clone size: .; J gene: TRBJ1-4; D gene: .; V gene: TRBV7-2; CDR3 DNA: TGTGCCAGCAGCCCTGAACGTAAAAAACTGTTTTTT; CDR3 protein: CASSPERKKLFF
CDR3 length: 14; clone size: many; J gene: TRBJ2-7; D gene: TRBD2; V gene: TRBV12-3/TRBV12-4; CDR3 DNA: TGTGCCAGCAGTTTAGGGACTAGCACCTACGAGCAGTACTTC; CDR3 protein: CASSLGTSTYEQYF
CDR3 length: 14; clone size: .; J gene: TRBJ2-5; D gene: TRBD2; V gene: TRBV28; CDR3 DNA: TGTGCCAGCAGTTTGGGAGCGGGGGAACAGACCCAGTACTTC; CDR3 protein: CASSLGAGEQTQYF
CDR3 length: 14; clone size: few; J gene: TRBJ2-7; D gene: .; V gene: TRBV12-3/TRBV12-4; CDR3 DNA: TGTGCCAGCAGTCCTGGCCTCGTGAGGTACGAGCAGTACTTC; CDR3 protein: CASSPGLVRYEQYF
CDR3 length: 17; clone size: .; J gene: TRBJ2-6; D gene: TRBD1; V gene: TRBV6-5; CDR3 DNA: TGTGCCAGCAGTTACCGGGACAGGGGAACAGGGGCCAACGTCCTGACTTTC; CDR3 protein: CASSYRDRGTGANVLTF
CDR3 length: 13; clone size: .; J gene: TRBJ2-3; D gene: .; V gene: TRBV5-1; CDR3 DNA: TGCGCCAGCAGCGGAGACAGCACAGATACGCAGTATTTT; CDR3 protein: CASSGDSTDTQYF
CDR3 length: 18; clone size: .; J gene: TRBJ2-2; D gene: .; V gene: TRBV4-2; CDR3 DNA: TGTGCCAGCAGCCTGACCTGGGGCGGCGGCGCGAACACCGGGGAGCTGTTTTTT; CDR3 protein: CASSLTWGGGANTGELFF
CDR3 length: 15; clone size: few; J gene: TRBJ2-7; D gene: TRBD2; V gene: TRBV29-1; CDR3 DNA: TGCAGCGTATACGGGACTAGCGGGTCAACCTACGAGCAGTACTTC; CDR3 protein: CSVYGTSGSTYEQYF
CDR3 length: 14; clone size: .; J gene: TRBJ2-5; D gene: TRBD1; V gene: TRBV2; CDR3 DNA: TGTGCCACCCTACTGGACAGGGCCCAAGAGACCCAGTACTTC; CDR3 protein: CATLLDRAQETQYF
CDR3 length: 17; clone size: .; J gene: TRBJ2-7; D gene: .; V gene: TRBV5-1; CDR3 DNA: TGCGCCAGCAGCTTGGCCGAAAGCCCCAGACAGGCCTACGAGCAGTACTTC; CDR3 protein: CASSLAESPRQAYEQYF
CDR3 length: 15; clone size: .; J gene: TRBJ2-5; D gene: .; V gene: TRBV9; CDR3 DNA: TGTGCCAGCAGCGTAGGGGGGACACCTCAAGAGACCCAGTACTTC; CDR3 protein: CASSVGGTPQETQYF
CDR3 length: 14; clone size: .; J gene: TRBJ1-4; D gene: .; V gene: TRBV5-1; CDR3 DNA: TGCGCCAGCAGCTTGGAGGGCAGGAGAGAAAAACTGTTTTTT; CDR3 protein: CASSLEGRREKLFF
CDR3 length: 16; clone size: .; J gene: TRBJ2-5; D gene: .; V gene: TRBV11-2; CDR3 DNA: TGTGCCAGCAGCCCGCTCCGGTATTTAGGCAAAGAGACCCAGTACTTC; CDR3 protein: CASSPLRYLGKETQYF
CDR3 length: 12; clone size: .; J gene: TRBJ2-7; D gene: .; V gene: TRBV5-1; CDR3 DNA: TGCGCCAGCAGCTTTGGGGGGCACGAGCAGTACTTC; CDR3 protein: CASSFGGHEQYF
CDR3 length: 14; clone size: .; J gene: TRBJ2-7; D gene: .; V gene: TRBV9; CDR3 DNA: TGTGCCAGCAGCGGGTGGGACAACTCCTACGAGCAGTACTTC; CDR3 protein: CASSGWDNSYEQYF
CDR3 length: 15; clone size: .; J gene: TRBJ1-6; D gene: TRBD1; V gene: TRBV6-2/TRBV6-3; CDR3 DNA: TGTGCCAGCAGTACCGAACACAGGGGAAATTCACCCCTCCACTTT; CDR3 protein: CASSTEHRGNSPLHF
CDR3 length: 15; clone size: few; J gene: TRBJ2-1; D gene: .; V gene: TRBV6-5; CDR3 DNA: TGTGCCAGCAGTCCCGAGTACAGCGCATCCAATGAGCAGTTCTTC; CDR3 protein: CASSPEYSASNEQFF
CDR3 length: 17; clone size: few; J gene: TRBJ1-1; D gene: TRBD1; V gene: TRBV28; CDR3 DNA: TGTGCCAGCAGTTTACTCAACAGGGGGCTGCTGAACACTGAAGCTTTCTTT; CDR3 protein: CASSLLNRGLLNTEAFF
CDR3 length: 15; clone size: few; J gene: TRBJ2-5; D gene: TRBD2; V gene: TRBV7-2; CDR3 DNA: TGTGCCAGCACCTTAGCGGGAGGCCCCTTTGAGACCCAGTACTTC; CDR3 protein: CASTLAGGPFETQYF
CDR3 length: 20; clone size: .; J gene: TRBJ2-3; D gene: TRBD2; V gene: TRBV11-2; CDR3 DNA: TGTGCCAGCAGCTTAACCGGGCGACTAGCGGGAGGGACTAGCACAGATACGCAGTATTTT; CDR3 protein: CASSLTGRLAGGTSTDTQYF
CDR3 length: 13; clone size: .; J gene: TRBJ1-2; D gene: .; V gene: TRBV28; CDR3 DNA: TGTGCCAGCAGCCGGGCCGAAGCTTATGGCTACACCTTC; CDR3 protein: CASSRAEAYGYTF
CDR3 length: 15; clone size: few; J gene: TRBJ2-7; D gene: .; V gene: TRBV3-1; CDR3 DNA: TGTGCCAGCAGCCAAGGGGCCATGAGGTCCTACGAGCAGTACTTC; CDR3 protein: CASSQGAMRSYEQYF